A single TCR beta chain is shown here with its context. Germline CDR1 reads SEHNR; CDR2 reads FQNEAQ (reference sequence). The CDR3 is made up of 14 amino acids. V dropped 3 bases and J dropped 9 bases, with 18 bases sitting between them. The record originates from a study of T-cell reconstitution after alpha-beta-depleted transplantation in children. Preparation of the TCRbeta library involved a method that used unique molecular identifiers. TCRdb fed the PCR reads into MiXCR, producing one record per CDR3 protein. The sample shows around 680,000 distinct CDR3 sequences, 16% of them seen only once. The V gene is TRBV7-9, the J gene TRBJ2-7; D not certain. The clonotype comes from a human donor who donated a stem cell graft to a child with acute myeloid leukemia. The sample consisted of PBMCs from the stem cell graft donor, taken from the stem cell graft. In nucleotides, the CDR3 is TGTGCCAGCAGCTTTGCCTCAGACCCTCTAGGGCAGTACTTC. The encoded protein is CASSFASDPLGQYF.